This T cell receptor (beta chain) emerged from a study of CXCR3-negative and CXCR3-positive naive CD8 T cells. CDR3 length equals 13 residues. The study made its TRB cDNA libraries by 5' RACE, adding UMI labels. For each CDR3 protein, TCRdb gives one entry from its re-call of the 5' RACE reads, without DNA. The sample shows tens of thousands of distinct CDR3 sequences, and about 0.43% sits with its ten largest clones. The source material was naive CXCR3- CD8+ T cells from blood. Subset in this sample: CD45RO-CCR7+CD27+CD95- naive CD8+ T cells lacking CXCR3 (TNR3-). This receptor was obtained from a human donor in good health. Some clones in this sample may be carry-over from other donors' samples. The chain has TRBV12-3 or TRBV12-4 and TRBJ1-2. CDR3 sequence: CASSPVSADGYTF.